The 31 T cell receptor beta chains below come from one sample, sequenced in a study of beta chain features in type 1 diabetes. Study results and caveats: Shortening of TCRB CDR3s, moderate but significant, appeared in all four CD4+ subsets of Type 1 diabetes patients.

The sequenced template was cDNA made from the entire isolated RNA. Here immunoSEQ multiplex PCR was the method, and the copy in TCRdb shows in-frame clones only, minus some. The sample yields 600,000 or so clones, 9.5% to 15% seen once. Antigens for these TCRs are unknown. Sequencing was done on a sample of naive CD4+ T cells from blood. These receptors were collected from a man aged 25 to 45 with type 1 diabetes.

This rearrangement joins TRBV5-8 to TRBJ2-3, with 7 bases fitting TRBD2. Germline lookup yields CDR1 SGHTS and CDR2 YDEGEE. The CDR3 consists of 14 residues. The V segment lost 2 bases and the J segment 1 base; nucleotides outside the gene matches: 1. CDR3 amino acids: CASSFGGGTDTQYF. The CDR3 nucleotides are TGTGCCAGCAGCTTTGGGGGGGGCACAGATACGCAGTATTTT.

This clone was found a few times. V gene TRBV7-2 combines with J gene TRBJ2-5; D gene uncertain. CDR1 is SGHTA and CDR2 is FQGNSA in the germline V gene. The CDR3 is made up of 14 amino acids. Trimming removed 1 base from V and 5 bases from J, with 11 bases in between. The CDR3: CASSLEPRAETQYF. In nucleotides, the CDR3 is TGTGCCAGCAGCTTAGAGCCTCGGGCGGAGACCCAGTACTTC.

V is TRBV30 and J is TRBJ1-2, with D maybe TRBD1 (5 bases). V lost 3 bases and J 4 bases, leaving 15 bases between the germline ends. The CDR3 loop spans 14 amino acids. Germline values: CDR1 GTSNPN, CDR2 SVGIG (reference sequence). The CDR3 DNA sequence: TGTGCCTGGAGCTTGGGCGGGGCTGGCTATGGCTACACCTTC. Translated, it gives CAWSLGGAGYGYTF. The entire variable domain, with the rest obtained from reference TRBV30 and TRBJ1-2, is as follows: SQTIHQWPATLVQPVGSPLSLECTVEGTSNPNLYWYRQAAGRGLQLLFYSVGIGQISSEVPQNLSASRPQDRQFILSSKKLLLSDSGFYLCAWSLGGAGYGYTFGSGTRLTVV.

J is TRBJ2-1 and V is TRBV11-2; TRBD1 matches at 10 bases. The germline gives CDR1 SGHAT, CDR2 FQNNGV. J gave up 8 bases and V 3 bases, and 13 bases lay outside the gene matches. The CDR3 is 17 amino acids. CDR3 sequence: CASSFAPGTGEVYEQFF. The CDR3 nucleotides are TGTGCCAGCAGCTTCGCACCGGGGACAGGGGAGGTCTATGAGCAGTTCTTC.

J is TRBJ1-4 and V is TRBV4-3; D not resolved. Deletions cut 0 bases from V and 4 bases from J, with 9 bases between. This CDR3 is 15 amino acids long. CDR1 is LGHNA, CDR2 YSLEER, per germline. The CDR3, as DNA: TGCGCCAGCAGCCAAGATTTCGGGATTAATGAAAAACTGTTTTTT. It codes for CASSQDFGINEKLFF.

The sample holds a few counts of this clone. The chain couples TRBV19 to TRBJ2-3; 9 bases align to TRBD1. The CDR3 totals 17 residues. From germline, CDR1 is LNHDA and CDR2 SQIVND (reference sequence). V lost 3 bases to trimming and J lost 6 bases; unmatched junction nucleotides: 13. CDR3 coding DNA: TGTGCCAGTAGTATCGGACAGGGGTATGACGTTCGGGATACGCAGTATTTT. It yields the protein CASSIGQGYDVRDTQYF.

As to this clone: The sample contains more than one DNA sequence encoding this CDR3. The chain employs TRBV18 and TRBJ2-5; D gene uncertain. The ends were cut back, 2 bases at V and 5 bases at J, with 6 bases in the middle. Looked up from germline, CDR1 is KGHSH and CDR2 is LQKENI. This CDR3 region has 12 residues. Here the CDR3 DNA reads TGTGCCAGCTCACCAGGGTCGGAGACCCAGTACTTC. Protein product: CASSPGSETQYF.

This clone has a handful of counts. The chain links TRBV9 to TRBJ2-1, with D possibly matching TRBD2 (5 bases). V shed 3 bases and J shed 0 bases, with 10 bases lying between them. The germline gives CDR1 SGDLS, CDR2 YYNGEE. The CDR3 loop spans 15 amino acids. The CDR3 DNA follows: TGTGCCAGCAGCGCGACGGGGAGCTCCTACAATGAGCAGTTCTTC. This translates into CASSATGSSYNEQFF.

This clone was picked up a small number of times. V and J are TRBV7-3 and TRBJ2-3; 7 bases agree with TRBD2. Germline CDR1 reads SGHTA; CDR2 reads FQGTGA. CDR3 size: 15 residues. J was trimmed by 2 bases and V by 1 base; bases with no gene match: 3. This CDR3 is CASSLNAGDTDTQYF. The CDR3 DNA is TGTGCCAGCAGCTTAAATGCGGGGGACACAGATACGCAGTATTTT.

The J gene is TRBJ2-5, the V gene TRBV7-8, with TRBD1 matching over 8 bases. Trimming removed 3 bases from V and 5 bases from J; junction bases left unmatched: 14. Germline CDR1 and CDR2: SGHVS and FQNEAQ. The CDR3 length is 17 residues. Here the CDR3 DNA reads TGTGCCAGCAGCTTTCATTGGGACAGGAACAACGGGGAGACCCAGTACTTC. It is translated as CASSFHWDRNNGETQYF. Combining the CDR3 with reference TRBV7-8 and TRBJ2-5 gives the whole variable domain GAGVSQSPRYKVAKRGQDVALRCDPISGHVSLFWYQQALGQGPEFLTYFQNEAQLDKSGLPSDRFFAERPEGSVSTLKIQRTQQEDSAVYLCASSFHWDRNNGETQYFGPGTRLLVL.

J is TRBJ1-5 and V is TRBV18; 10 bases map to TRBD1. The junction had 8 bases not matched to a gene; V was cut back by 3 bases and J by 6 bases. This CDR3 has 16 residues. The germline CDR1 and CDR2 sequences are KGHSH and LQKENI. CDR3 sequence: CASSPPGQGRGQPQHF. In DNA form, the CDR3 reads TGTGCCAGCTCACCGCCGGGACAGGGGAGGGGTCAGCCCCAGCATTTT.

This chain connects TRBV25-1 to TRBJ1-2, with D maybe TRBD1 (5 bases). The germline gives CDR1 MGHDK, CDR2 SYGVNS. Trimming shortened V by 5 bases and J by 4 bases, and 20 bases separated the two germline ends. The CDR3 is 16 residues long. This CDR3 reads CASSPQDKPWGYGYTF. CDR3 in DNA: TGTGCCAGCAGTCCACAGGACAAACCCTGGGGCTATGGCTACACCTTC.

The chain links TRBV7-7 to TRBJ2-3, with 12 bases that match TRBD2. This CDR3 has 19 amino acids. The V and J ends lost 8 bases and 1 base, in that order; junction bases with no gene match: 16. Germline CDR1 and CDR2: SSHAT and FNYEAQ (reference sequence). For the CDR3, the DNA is TGTGCCAGCCCCGGTGGGAGGACTAGCGGGGCGGAGTGCACAGATACGCAGTATTTT. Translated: CASPGGRTSGAECTDTQYF.

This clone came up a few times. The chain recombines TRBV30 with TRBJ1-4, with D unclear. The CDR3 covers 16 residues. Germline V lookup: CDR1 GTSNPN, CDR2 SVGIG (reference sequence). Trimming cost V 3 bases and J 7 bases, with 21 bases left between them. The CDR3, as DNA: TGTGCCTGGAGAGCCCAGGCGAGACGGGTCTCTGAAAAACTGTTTTTT. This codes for CAWRAQARRVSEKLFF.

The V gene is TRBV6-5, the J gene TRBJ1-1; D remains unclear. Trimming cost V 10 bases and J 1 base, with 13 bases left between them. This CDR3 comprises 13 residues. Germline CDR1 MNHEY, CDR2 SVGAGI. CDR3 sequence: CATPRGQNTEAFF. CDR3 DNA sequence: TGTGCCACCCCACGGGGTCAGAACACTGAAGCTTTCTTT.

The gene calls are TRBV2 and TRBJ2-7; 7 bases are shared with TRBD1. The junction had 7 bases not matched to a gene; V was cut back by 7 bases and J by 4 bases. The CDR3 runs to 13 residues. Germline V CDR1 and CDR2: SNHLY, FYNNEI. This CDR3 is CASIDRERYEQYF. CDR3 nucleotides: TGTGCCAGCATCGACAGGGAGAGGTACGAGCAGTACTTC.

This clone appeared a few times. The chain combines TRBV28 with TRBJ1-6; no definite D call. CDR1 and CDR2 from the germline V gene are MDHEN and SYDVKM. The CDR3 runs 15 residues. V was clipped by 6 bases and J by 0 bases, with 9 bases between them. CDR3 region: CASSSRSSYNSPLHF. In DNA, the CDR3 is TGTGCCAGCAGCTCCCGGAGCTCCTATAATTCACCCCTCCACTTT.

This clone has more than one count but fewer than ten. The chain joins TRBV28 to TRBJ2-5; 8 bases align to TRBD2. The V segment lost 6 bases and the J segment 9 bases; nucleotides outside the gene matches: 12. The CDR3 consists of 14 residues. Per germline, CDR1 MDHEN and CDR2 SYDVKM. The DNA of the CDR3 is TGTGCCAGCAGCCGGAACTTAGCGGGGAGTCCCCAGTACTTC. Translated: CASSRNLAGSPQYF.

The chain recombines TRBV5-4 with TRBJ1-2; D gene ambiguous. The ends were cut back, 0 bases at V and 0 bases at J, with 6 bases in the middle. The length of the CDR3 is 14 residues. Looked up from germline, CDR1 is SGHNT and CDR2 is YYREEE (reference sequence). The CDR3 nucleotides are TGTGCCAGCAGCTTGGTTCCGGCTAACTATGGCTACACCTTC. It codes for CASSLVPANYGYTF.

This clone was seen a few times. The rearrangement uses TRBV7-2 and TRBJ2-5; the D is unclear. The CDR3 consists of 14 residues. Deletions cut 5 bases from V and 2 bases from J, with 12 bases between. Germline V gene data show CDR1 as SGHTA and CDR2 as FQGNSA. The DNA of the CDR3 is TGTGCCAGCAGCCTCGAAGCCGGACAAGAGACCCAGTACTTC. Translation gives CASSLEAGQETQYF.

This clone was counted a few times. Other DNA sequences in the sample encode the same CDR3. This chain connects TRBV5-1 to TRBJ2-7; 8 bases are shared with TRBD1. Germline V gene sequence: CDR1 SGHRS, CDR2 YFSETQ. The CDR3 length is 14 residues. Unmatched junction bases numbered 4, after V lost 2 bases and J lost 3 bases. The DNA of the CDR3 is TGCGCCAGCAGCTTCCGGGACAGGAGCTACGAGCAGTACTTC. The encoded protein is CASSFRDRSYEQYF.

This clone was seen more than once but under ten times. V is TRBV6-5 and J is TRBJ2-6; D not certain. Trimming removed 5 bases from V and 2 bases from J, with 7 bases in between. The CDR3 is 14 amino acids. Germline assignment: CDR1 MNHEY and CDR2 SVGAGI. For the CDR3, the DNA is TGTGCCAGCAGTAGCCTTACTGGGGCCAACGTCCTGACTTTC. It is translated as CASSSLTGANVLTF.

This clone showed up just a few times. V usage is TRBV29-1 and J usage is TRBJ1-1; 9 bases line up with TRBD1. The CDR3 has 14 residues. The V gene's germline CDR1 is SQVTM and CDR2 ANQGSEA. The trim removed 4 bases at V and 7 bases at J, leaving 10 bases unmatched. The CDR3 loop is CSVAGTQGAGEAFF. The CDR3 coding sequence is TGCAGCGTTGCCGGTACACAGGGGGCGGGTGAAGCTTTCTTT.

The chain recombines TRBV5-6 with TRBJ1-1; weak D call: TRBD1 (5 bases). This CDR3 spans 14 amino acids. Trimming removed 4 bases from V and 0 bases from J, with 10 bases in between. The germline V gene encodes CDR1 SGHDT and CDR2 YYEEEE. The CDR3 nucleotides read TGTGCCAGCAGCCCACTGGGGGTGAACACTGAAGCTTTCTTT. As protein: CASSPLGVNTEAFF.

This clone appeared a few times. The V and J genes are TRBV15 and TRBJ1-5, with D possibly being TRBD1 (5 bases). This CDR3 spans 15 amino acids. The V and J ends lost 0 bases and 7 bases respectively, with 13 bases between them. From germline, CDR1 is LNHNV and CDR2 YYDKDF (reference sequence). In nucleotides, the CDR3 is TGTGCCACCAGCAGAGATAGGGGCGGGGGGCAGCCCCAGCATTTT. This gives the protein CATSRDRGGGQPQHF.

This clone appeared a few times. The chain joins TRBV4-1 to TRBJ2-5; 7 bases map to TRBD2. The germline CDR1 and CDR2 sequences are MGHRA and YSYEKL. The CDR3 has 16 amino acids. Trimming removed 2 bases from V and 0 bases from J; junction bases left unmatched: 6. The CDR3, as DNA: TGCGCCAGCAGCCAAAATTGGGGGACTAACCAAGAGACCCAGTACTTC. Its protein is CASSQNWGTNQETQYF.

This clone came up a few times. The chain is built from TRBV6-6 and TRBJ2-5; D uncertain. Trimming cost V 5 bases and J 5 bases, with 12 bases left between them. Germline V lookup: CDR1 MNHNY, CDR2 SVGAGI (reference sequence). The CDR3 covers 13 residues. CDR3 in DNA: TGTGCCAGCAGTGGACGGTTCAGCGAGACCCAGTACTTC. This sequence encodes CASSGRFSETQYF.

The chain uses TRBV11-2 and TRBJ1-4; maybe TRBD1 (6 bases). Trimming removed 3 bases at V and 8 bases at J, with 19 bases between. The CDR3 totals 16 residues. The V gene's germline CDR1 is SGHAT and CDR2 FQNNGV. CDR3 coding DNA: TGTGCCAGCAGCTTTTGGGACACTCGCTTTCGAGAAAAACTGTTTTTT. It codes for CASSFWDTRFREKLFF.

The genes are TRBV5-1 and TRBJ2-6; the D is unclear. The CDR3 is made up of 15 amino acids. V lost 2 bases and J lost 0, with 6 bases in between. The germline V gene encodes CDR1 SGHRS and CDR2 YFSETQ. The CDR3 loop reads CASSLSASGANVLTF. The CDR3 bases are TGCGCCAGCAGCTTAAGTGCCTCTGGGGCCAACGTCCTGACTTTC. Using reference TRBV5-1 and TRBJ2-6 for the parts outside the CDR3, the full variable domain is KAGVTQTPRYLIKTRGQQVTLSCSPISGHRSVSWYQQTPGQGLQFLFEYFSETQRNKGNFPGRFSGRQFSNSRSEMNVSTLELGDSALYLCASSLSASGANVLTFGAGSRLTVL.

The CDR3 region is CSVDGMAAYNEQFF. The DNA of the CDR3 is TGCAGCGTTGATGGGATGGCCGCATACAATGAGCAGTTCTTC. This chain connects TRBV29-1 to TRBJ2-1; no clear D. This CDR3 is built from 14 residues. V was trimmed by 3 bases and J by 4 bases, leaving 13 bases between them. Germline V gene data show CDR1 as SQVTM and CDR2 as ANQGSEA.

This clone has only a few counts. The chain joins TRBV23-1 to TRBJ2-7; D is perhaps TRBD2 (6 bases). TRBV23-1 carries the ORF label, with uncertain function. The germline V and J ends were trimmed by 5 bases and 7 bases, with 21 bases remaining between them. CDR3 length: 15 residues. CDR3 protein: CASSGPGPGLKEQYF. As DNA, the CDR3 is TGCGCCAGCAGTGGACCGGGACCGGGACTTAAGGAGCAGTACTTC.